These T cell receptor beta chains were read from a single sample in a study of monozygotic twins with inflammatory bowel disease. TCRdb reprocessed the 5' RACE reads, with one entry per CDR3 protein and no DNA. The sample has about 420,000 distinct CDR3 sequences. The sample consisted of blood. The receptors derive from a human donor with ulcerative colitis or Crohn's disease, or a healthy co-twin of an affected twin (not recorded which). The CDR3 runs from the conserved cysteine through the conserved F or W. The order of the fields is J gene, CDR3 length, V gene, CDR3 protein.

TRBJ1-1 15 TRBV12-3/TRBV12-4 CASSPRQGLNTEAFF
TRBJ2-2 16 TRBV7-8 CASSSPPLAVTGELFF
TRBJ1-5 14 TRBV28 CASSFLDRHQPQHF
TRBJ1-4 16 TRBV27 CASSTATGRVSEKLFF
TRBJ2-7 16 TRBV4-1 CASSQGVQRGNYEQYF
TRBJ2-1 15 TRBV11-3 CASSSLAGPYNEQFF
TRBJ2-1 15 TRBV28 CASSLRGRAKNEQFF
TRBJ2-1 13 TRBV6-5 CASRTVGAAEQFF
TRBJ2-1 18 TRBV11-2 CASSGGEAGPSSYNEQFF
TRBJ2-5 16 TRBV3-1 CASSHPTRGRGETQYF
TRBJ2-1 16 TRBV11-2 CASSSPSGTVDNEQFF
TRBJ1-6 14 TRBV19 CASTSGQGRSPLHF
TRBJ2-3 14 TRBV15 CATSWGQGRDTQYF
TRBJ1-2 14 TRBV19 CASSTRADLRGYTF
TRBJ2-7 17 TRBV20-1 CSARIPSRDSETSGPYF
TRBJ1-2 14 TRBV25-1 CASSEIGVNYGYTF
TRBJ1-2 16 TRBV27 CASSTRRDPHGRGYTF
TRBJ1-1 15 TRBV30 CAWSRRDRRNTEAFF
TRBJ2-5 16 TRBV18 CASSPLAGALQETQYF
TRBJ2-3 16 TRBV27 CASSTTGASPTDTQYF
TRBJ2-1 16 TRBV7-6 CASSQGQGGSYNEQFF
TRBJ1-2 14 TRBV5-1 CASSSGQGAYGYTF
TRBJ1-1 15 TRBV20-1 CSAFGSGTANTEAFF
TRBJ2-3 16 TRBV7-2 CASSLVGAGVTDTQYF
TRBJ1-4 16 TRBV4-1 CASSQGGASFNEKLFF
TRBJ1-2 11 TRBV12-3/TRBV12-4 CASGQGYGYTF
TRBJ2-3 18 TRBV5-1 CASSYLTGGGSSTDTQYF
TRBJ2-3 12 TRBV4-2 CASSPRLGTQYF
TRBJ1-2 13 TRBV5-1 CASSFTRSYGYTF
TRBJ2-6 18 TRBV20-1 CSARGEQGRISGANVLTF
TRBJ2-2 11 TRBV29-1 CSGGQTGELFF
TRBJ1-5 14 TRBV5-1 CASSTGLGGQPQHF
TRBJ2-3 14 TRBV28 CASSSGGRTDTQYF
TRBJ1-1 15 TRBV29-1 CSVEAQGAMNTEAFF
TRBJ2-5 14 TRBV25-1 CASSEQGRGETQYF
TRBJ1-1 14 TRBV15 CATSRSQVHTEAFF
TRBJ2-2 15 TRBV11-2 CASTTWAENTGELFF
TRBJ1-6 14 TRBV5-5 CASSWTDDNSPLHF
TRBJ2-3 14 TRBV6-5 CASSLSDSTDTQYF
TRBJ2-1 17 TRBV7-3 CASSLTGLAGGINEQFF
TRBJ2-3 17 TRBV13 CASSFRRRGGSTDTQYF
TRBJ1-1 15 TRBV20-1 CSAKGQGAPNTEAFF
TRBJ2-1 19 TRBV4-3 CASSQSGTSGASSYNEQFF
TRBJ2-2 16 TRBV3-1 CASSPPGRGSTGELFF
TRBJ2-1 13 TRBV9 CASARTGYNEQFF
TRBJ2-3 16 TRBV20-1 CSATGLAGGGTDTQYF
TRBJ1-6 13 TRBV7-9 CASAGFRNSPLHF
TRBJ2-5 15 TRBV9 CASSVEGGVQETQYF
TRBJ1-2 14 TRBV11-2 CASSLVLGGDGYTF